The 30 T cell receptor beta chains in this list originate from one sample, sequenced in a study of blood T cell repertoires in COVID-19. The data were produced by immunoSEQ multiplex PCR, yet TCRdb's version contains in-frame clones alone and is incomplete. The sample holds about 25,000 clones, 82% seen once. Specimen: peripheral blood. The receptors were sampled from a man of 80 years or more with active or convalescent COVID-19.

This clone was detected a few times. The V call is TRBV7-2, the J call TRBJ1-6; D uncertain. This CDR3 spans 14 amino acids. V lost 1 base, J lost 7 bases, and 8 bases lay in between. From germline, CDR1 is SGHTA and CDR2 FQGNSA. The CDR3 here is CASSLGHANSPLHF. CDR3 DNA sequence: TGTGCCAGCAGCTTAGGACACGCGAATTCACCCCTCCACTTT.

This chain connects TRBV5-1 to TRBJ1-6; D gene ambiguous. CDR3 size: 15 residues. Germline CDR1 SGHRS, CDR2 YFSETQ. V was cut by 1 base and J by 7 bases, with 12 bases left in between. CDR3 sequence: CASSLRDTANSPLHF. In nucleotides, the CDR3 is TGCGCCAGCAGCTTGAGAGATACCGCCAATTCACCCCTCCACTTT.

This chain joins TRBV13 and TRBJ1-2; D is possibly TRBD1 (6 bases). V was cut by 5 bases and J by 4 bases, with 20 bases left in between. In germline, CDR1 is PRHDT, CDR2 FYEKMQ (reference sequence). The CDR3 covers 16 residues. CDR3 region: CASSPPGPQGSYGYTF. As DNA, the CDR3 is TGTGCCAGCAGCCCCCCGGGACCACAGGGAAGCTATGGCTACACCTTC.

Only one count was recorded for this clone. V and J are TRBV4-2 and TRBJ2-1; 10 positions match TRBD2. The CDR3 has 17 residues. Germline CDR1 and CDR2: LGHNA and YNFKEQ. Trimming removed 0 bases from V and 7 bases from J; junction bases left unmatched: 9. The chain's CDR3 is CASSQDRGAGGPNEQFF. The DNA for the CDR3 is TGTGCCAGCAGCCAAGATCGGGGAGCGGGGGGGCCTAATGAGCAGTTCTTC.

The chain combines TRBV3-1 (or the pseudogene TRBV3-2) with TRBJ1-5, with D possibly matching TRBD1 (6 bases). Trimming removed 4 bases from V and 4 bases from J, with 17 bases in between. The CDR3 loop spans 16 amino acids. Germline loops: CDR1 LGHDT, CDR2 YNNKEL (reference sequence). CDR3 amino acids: CASSPRPTGWNQPQHF. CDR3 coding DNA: TGTGCCAGCAGCCCCAGACCGACAGGTTGGAATCAGCCCCAGCATTTT.

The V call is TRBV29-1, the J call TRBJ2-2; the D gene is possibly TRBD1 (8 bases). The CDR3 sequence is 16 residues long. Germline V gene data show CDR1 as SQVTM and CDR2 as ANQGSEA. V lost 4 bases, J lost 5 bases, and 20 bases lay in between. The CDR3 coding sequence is TGCAGCGTTGTCACCCACAGGGGGAGGGGGACCGGGGAGCTGTTTTTT. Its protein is CSVVTHRGRGTGELFF.

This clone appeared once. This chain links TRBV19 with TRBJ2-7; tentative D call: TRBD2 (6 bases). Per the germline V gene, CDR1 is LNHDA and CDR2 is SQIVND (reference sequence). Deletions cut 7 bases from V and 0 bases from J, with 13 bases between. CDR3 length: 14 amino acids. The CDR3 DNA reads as TGTGCCAGTAAGGGTAGCGGCCTCTCCTACGAGCAGTACTTC. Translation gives CASKGSGLSYEQYF.

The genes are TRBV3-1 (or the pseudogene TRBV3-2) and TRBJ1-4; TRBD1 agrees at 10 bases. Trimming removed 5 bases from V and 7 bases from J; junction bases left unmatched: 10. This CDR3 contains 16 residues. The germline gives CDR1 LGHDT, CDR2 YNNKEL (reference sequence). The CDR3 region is CASSTPTRDRGEKLFF. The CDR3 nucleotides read TGTGCCAGCAGCACACCTACCCGGGACAGGGGTGAAAAACTGTTTTTT.

The CDR3 DNA reads TGTGCCAGCAGCGTAGGGGCTAGCGGGGGGGCTTCTACAGAGACCCAGTACTTC. Translation: CASSVGASGGASTETQYF. This chain uses TRBV9 with TRBJ2-5; 12 nucleotides align to TRBD2. The V gene end was trimmed by 0 bases and the J gene end by 4 bases; junction bases not matched to a gene: 10. CDR3 length equals 18 residues. From germline, CDR1 is SGDLS and CDR2 YYNGEE.

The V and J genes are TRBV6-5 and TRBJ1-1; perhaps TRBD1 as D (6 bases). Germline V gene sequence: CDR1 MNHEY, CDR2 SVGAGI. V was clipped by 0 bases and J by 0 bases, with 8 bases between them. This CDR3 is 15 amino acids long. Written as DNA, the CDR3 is TGTGCCAGCAGTTACTCGACAGGAGTGAACACTGAAGCTTTCTTT. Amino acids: CASSYSTGVNTEAFF.

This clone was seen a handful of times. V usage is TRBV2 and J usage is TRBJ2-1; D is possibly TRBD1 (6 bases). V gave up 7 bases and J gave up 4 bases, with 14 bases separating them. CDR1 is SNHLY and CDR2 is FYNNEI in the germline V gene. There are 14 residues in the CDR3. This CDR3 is CASTRAGVYNEQFF. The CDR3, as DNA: TGTGCCAGCACACGAGCAGGGGTTTACAATGAGCAGTTCTTC.

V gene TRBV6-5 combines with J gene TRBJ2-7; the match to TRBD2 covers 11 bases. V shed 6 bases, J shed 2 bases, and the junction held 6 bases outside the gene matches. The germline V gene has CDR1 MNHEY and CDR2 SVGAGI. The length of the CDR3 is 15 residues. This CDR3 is CASREGLAETYEQYF. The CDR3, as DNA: TGTGCCAGCAGAGAGGGACTAGCGGAAACCTACGAGCAGTACTTC.

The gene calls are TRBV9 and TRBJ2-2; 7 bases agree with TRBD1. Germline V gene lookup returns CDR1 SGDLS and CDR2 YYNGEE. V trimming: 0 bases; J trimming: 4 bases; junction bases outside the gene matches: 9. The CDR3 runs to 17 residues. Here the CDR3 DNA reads TGTGCCAGCAGCGTAGGCGGTTCAGGGGGTGGCACCGGGGAGCTGTTTTTT. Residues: CASSVGGSGGGTGELFF.

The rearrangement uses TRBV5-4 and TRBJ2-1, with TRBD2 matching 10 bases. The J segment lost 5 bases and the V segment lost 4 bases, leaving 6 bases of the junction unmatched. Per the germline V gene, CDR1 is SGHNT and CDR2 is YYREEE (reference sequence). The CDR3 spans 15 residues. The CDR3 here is CASSLSAGGDNEQFF. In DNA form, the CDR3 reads TGTGCCAGCAGCCTCTCAGCGGGGGGGGACAATGAGCAGTTCTTC.

The CDR3 protein is CASSFGTANTEAFF. CDR3 DNA sequence: TGCGCCAGCAGTTTCGGGACAGCGAACACTGAAGCTTTCTTT. V and J are TRBV5-1 and TRBJ1-1, with 7 nucleotides matching TRBD1. The CDR3 has 14 residues. Germline CDR1 is SGHRS and CDR2 is YFSETQ. V shed 5 bases, J shed 1 base, and the junction held 5 bases outside the gene matches.

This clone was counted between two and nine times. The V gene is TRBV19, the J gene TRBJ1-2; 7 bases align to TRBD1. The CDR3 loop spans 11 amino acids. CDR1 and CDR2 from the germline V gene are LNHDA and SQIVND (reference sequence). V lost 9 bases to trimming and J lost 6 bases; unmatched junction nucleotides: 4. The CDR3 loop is CASRQGHGYTF. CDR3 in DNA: TGTGCCAGCCGACAGGGCCATGGCTACACCTTC.

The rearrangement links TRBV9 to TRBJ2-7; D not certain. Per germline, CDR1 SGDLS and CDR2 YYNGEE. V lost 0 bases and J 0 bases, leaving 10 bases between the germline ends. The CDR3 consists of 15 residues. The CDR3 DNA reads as TGTGCCAGCAGCGTAGACGCAGATACCTCCTACGAGCAGTACTTC. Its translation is CASSVDADTSYEQYF.

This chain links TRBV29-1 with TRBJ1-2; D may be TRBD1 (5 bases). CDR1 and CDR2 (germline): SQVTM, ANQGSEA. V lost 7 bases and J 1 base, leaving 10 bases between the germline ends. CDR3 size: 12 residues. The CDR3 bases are TGCAGCGCCGGGGGGGGTAACTATGGCTACACCTTC. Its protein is CSAGGGNYGYTF.

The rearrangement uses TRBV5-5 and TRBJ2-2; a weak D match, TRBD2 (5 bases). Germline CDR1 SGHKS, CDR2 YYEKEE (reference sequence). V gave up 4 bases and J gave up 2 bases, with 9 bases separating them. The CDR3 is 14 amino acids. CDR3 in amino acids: CASSRGLNTGELFF. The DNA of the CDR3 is TGTGCCAGCAGCCGTGGACTCAACACCGGGGAGCTGTTTTTT. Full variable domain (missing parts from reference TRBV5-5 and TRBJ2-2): DAGVTQSPTHLIKTRGQQVTLRCSPISGHKSVSWYQQVLGQGPQFIFQYYEKEERGRGNFPDRFSARQFPNYSSELNVNALLLGDSALYLCASSRGLNTGELFFGEGSRLTVL.

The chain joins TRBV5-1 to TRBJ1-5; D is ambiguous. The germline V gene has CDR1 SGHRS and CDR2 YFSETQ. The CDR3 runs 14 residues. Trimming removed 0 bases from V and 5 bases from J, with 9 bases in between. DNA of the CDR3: TGCGCCAGCAGCTTGGAACCGACACATCAGCCCCAGCATTTT. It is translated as CASSLEPTHQPQHF.

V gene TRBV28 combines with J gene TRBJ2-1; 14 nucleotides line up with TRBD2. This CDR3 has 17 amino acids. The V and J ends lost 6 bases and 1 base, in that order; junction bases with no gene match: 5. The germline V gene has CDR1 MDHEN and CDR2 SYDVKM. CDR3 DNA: TGTGCCAGCAGGGGGACTAGCGGGAGAATTTCCTACAATGAGCAGTTCTTC. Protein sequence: CASRGTSGRISYNEQFF.

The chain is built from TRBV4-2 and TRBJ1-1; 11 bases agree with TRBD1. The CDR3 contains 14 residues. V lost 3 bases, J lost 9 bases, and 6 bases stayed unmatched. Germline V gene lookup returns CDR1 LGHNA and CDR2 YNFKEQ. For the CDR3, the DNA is TGTGCCAGCAGCCAGGCGGGACAGGGGGGCAAAGCTTTCTTT. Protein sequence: CASSQAGQGGKAFF.

CDR3 nucleotide sequence: TGTGCCAGCAGTTTAAGGGCCGGCGGACTGCTATACAATGAGCAGTTCTTC. It yields the protein CASSLRAGGLLYNEQFF. The rearrangement links TRBV27 to TRBJ2-1; TRBD2 might be the D (5 bases). This CDR3 spans 17 amino acids. CDR1 is MNHEY, CDR2 SMNVEV, per germline (reference sequence). V was shortened by 2 bases and J by 4 bases, with 18 bases between the two germline ends.

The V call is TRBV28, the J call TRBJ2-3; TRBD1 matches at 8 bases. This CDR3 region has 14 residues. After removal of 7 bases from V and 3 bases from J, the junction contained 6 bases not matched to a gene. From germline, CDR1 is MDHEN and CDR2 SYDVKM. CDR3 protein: CASTRQGITDTQYF. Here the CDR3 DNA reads TGTGCCAGCACCCGACAGGGGATAACAGATACGCAGTATTTT.

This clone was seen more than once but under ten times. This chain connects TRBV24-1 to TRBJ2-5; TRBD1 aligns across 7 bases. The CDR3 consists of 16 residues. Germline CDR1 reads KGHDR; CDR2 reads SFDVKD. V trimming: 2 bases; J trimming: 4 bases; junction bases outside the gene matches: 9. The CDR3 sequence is CATSDYRGVDGETQYF. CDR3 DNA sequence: TGTGCCACCAGTGATTACAGGGGAGTTGATGGAGAGACCCAGTACTTC.

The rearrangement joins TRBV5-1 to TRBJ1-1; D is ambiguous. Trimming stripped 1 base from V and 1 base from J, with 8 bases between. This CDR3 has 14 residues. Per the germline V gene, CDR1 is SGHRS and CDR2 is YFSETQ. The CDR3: CASSLNRQNTEAFF. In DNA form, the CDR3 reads TGCGCCAGCAGCTTGAACAGACAGAACACTGAAGCTTTCTTT.

This CDR3 is CAIARLAEETQYF. The DNA of the CDR3 is TGTGCCATCGCTCGTTTGGCAGAAGAGACCCAGTACTTC. The chain links TRBV10-3 to TRBJ2-5, with D unresolved. Germline values: CDR1 ENHRY, CDR2 SYGVKD. The length of the CDR3 is 13 residues. V was cut by 8 bases and J by 3 bases, with 13 bases left in between.

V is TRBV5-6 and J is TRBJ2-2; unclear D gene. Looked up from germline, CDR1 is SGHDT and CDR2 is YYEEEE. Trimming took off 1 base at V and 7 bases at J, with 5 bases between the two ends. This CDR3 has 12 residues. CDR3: CASSLNYGELFF. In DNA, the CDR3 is TGTGCCAGCAGCTTGAATTACGGGGAGCTGTTTTTT.

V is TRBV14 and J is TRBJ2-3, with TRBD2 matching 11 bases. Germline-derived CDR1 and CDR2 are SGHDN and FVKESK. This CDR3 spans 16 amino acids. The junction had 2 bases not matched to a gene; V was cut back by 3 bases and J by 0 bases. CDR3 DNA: TGTGCCAGCAGCCAGCTAGCGGGAGGAAGCACAGATACGCAGTATTTT. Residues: CASSQLAGGSTDTQYF.

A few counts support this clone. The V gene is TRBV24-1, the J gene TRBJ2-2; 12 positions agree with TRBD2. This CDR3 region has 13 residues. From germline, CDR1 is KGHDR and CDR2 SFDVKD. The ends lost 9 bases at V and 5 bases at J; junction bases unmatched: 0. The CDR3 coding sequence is TGTGCCACCGGACTAGCGGGGACCGGGGAGCTGTTTTTT. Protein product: CATGLAGTGELFF.